This TCR beta chain originates from a study of CD8 T cells in Susac syndrome. Study findings and constraints: The study found that Susac CD8+ clonal expansion peaked in TEMRA cells and active patients.

With regard to this clonotype: Its specificity is unknown.

Blood CD8+ and CD4+ T cells underwent high-throughput TCR beta sequencing. Random hexamers were used to reverse transcribe about 0.5 to 1 ug of RNA. TCRdb analysed the immunoSEQ multiplex PCR reads with MiXCR anew, one entry per CDR3 protein. The sample shows approximately 49,000 distinct CDR3 sequences, approximately 95% of them seen only once. This CDR3 is 15 amino acids long. Germline V gene sequence: CDR1 LGHNA, CDR2 YNFKEQ. The V gene lost 0 bases and the J gene lost 2 bases, with 8 bases spanning the gap. The clonotype originates from a human donor with Susac syndrome. The sequenced material came from CD8+ T cells from PBMCs. The chain links TRBV4-2 to TRBJ1-5; D not certain. The CDR3 nucleotides read TGTGCCAGCAGCCAAGATACCCGTGGCAATCAGCCCCAGCATTTT. Translation: CASSQDTRGNQPQHF.